These 21 T cell receptor beta chains were all obtained from the same sample, sequenced in a study of blood T cell repertoires in COVID-19. The method was immunoSEQ multiplex PCR; TCRdb's version includes in-frame clones alone and lacks a portion of them. Here the sample spans approximately 190,000 clones, 84% being singletons. What was sequenced was peripheral blood. These receptors were collected from a woman in her 70s with active or convalescent COVID-19.

The gene calls are TRBV15 and TRBJ1-5; no clear D. The CDR3 is 15 amino acids. Deletions cut 1 base from V and 3 bases from J, with 10 bases between. Germline values: CDR1 LNHNV, CDR2 YYDKDF (reference sequence). The DNA for the CDR3 is TGTGCCACCAGCAGAGGGCGGGCAGACAATCAGCCCCAGCATTTT. Translation: CATSRGRADNQPQHF.

The chain is built from TRBV9 and TRBJ2-7, with D possibly being TRBD2 (6 bases). Germline V gene sequence: CDR1 SGDLS, CDR2 YYNGEE. The V end was cut by 4 bases, the J end by 2 bases, with 16 bases between. The CDR3 extends over 15 amino acids. The CDR3 nucleotides read TGTGCCAGCAGCCTCGCCGGGACTGGGACCTACGAGCAGTACTTC. Its translation: CASSLAGTGTYEQYF.

This clone was detected only a few times. The CDR3 here is CSASYRGEKLFF. The CDR3, as DNA: TGCAGTGCTAGTTATAGGGGGGAAAAACTGTTTTTT. J is TRBJ1-4 and V is TRBV20-1, with D perhaps matching TRBD1 (6 bases). The V gene lost 3 bases and the J gene lost 8 bases, with 10 bases spanning the gap. CDR3 size: 12 residues. Germline V gene data show CDR1 as DFQATT and CDR2 as SNEGSKA (reference sequence).

This rearrangement joins TRBV7-8 to TRBJ1-1, with 11 bases lining up with TRBD1. The CDR3 totals 16 residues. Germline trimming cut 5 bases from V and 1 base from J; bases unmatched to any gene: 6. Looked up from germline, CDR1 is SGHVS and CDR2 is FQNEAQ. As DNA, the CDR3 is TGTGCCAGCAGCCCAAGGACAGGGGGCGAGAACACTGAAGCTTTCTTT. It codes for CASSPRTGGENTEAFF.

V is TRBV19 and J is TRBJ2-1; maybe TRBD2 (5 bases). V gave up 3 bases and J gave up 8 bases, with 11 bases separating them. Looked up from germline, CDR1 is LNHDA and CDR2 is SQIVND (reference sequence). The CDR3 sequence is 13 residues long. The DNA for the CDR3 is TGTGCCAGTAGTATTTCCACTAGTGATGAGCAGTTCTTC. As protein: CASSISTSDEQFF.

This chain connects TRBV28 to TRBJ1-3; tentative D call: TRBD1 (6 bases). Per the germline V gene, CDR1 is MDHEN and CDR2 is SYDVKM. The V end was cut by 1 base, the J end by 4 bases, with 11 bases between. CDR3 length: 15 amino acids. CDR3 coding DNA: TGTGCCAGCAGTTTATACAGGGCTTACGGAAACACCATATATTTT. Amino acids: CASSLYRAYGNTIYF. Filled out from reference TRBV28 and TRBJ1-3, the complete variable domain reads DVKVTQSSRYLVKRTGEKVFLECVQDMDHENMFWYRQDPGLGLRLIYFSYDVKMKEKGDIPEGYSVSREKKERFSLILESASTNQTSMYLCASSLYRAYGNTIYFGEGSWLTVV.

The rearrangement links TRBV18 to TRBJ1-4, with 8 positions matching TRBD1. Germline CDR1 reads KGHSH; CDR2 reads LQKENI. J gave up 7 bases and V 6 bases, and 7 bases lay outside the gene matches. There are 14 residues in the CDR3. CDR3: CASSLTGGGEKLFF. The DNA of the CDR3 is TGTGCCAGCTCCCTCACAGGGGGAGGTGAAAAACTGTTTTTT.

This rearrangement joins TRBV4-1 to TRBJ2-1, with 9 bases lining up with TRBD2. The CDR3 consists of 16 residues. V trimming: 1 base; J trimming: 5 bases; junction bases outside the gene matches: 6. Germline CDR1 MGHRA, CDR2 YSYEKL. The CDR3, as DNA: TGCGCCAGCAGCCAAGGGCGGACTAGCGTCGACAATGAGCAGTTCTTC. Translating it yields CASSQGRTSVDNEQFF.

The chain couples TRBV6-5 to TRBJ2-7; possible D gene TRBD1, 6 bases. The CDR3 covers 14 residues. Trimming left V 5 bases short and J 5 bases short, with 16 bases between. Germline V gives CDR1 MNHEY, CDR2 SVGAGI. In nucleotides, the CDR3 is TGTGCCAGCAGTCCCCTTGGGGGCTGGGACGAGCAGTACTTC. As protein: CASSPLGGWDEQYF.

The chain has TRBV24-1 and TRBJ2-1; D uncertain. The CDR3 length is 14 residues. CDR1 and CDR2 (germline): KGHDR, SFDVKD. V shed 6 bases and J shed 8 bases, with 16 bases lying between them. The CDR3 sequence: CATSLSVVGDEQFF. The CDR3 nucleotides are TGTGCCACCAGTCTAAGCGTGGTTGGCGATGAGCAGTTCTTC.

This sequence joins TRBV10-2 and TRBJ2-3; 13 bases are a match to TRBD2. Per the germline V gene, CDR1 is WSHSY and CDR2 is SAAADI. The J segment lost 2 bases and the V segment lost 2 bases, leaving 7 bases of the junction unmatched. The CDR3 sequence is 18 residues long. The DNA for the CDR3 is TGCGCCAGCAGTGAGAGTTCCGGGACTAGCGGGAACACAGATACGCAGTATTTT. This gives the protein CASSESSGTSGNTDTQYF.

The V and J genes are TRBV4-2 and TRBJ2-7; TRBD1 is a possible D gene (6 bases). CDR3 length: 12 residues. Germline CDR1 LGHNA, CDR2 YNFKEQ. V dropped 1 base and J dropped 9 bases, with 10 bases sitting between them. In DNA form, the CDR3 reads TGTGCCAGCAGCCAAGTCAGGGGCTTGCAGTACTTC. Translation: CASSQVRGLQYF.

The CDR3 sequence: CASSFDRGRRGSYNEQFF. For the CDR3, the DNA is TGTGCCAGCAGCTTCGACAGGGGGCGCAGGGGCTCCTACAATGAGCAGTTCTTC. V gene TRBV5-6 combines with J gene TRBJ2-1, with 10 nucleotides matching TRBD1. V gave up 2 bases and J gave up 0 bases; unmatched junction bases: 8. Germline CDR1 is SGHDT and CDR2 is YYEEEE. The CDR3 runs 18 residues.

The chain employs TRBV19 and TRBJ2-7, with 8 bases matching TRBD1. The germline V gene has CDR1 LNHDA and CDR2 SQIVND (reference sequence). V lost 4 bases, J lost 0 bases, and 8 bases stayed unmatched. CDR3 length: 16 amino acids. CDR3 sequence: CASSTLTGAFSYEQYF. In nucleotides, the CDR3 is TGTGCCAGTAGTACTCTGACAGGGGCATTCTCCTACGAGCAGTACTTC.

The chain is built from TRBV23-1 and TRBJ1-3; TRBD1 might be the D (5 bases). TRBV23-1 is filed as an ORF, its function uncertain. The V and J ends lost 6 bases and 0 bases respectively, with 21 bases between them. CDR3 length equals 18 residues. The CDR3 reads CASSALNLTASSGNTIYF. The CDR3 nucleotides read TGCGCCAGCAGCGCCCTCAATCTGACAGCGAGCTCTGGAAACACCATATATTTT.

With regard to this clone: This sample also contains other DNA sequences that code for the same CDR3. The chain couples TRBV3-1 (or the pseudogene TRBV3-2) to TRBJ2-7; D might be TRBD2 (5 bases). V shed 4 bases and J shed 3 bases, with 10 bases lying between them. The CDR3 runs 13 residues. Germline lookup yields CDR1 LGHDT and CDR2 YNNKEL (reference sequence). As DNA, the CDR3 is TGTGCCAGCAGCCGAACACGGGGCTACGAGCAGTACTTC. It yields the protein CASSRTRGYEQYF.

The CDR3 loop reads CASSPDSPSTNEKLFF. Here the CDR3 DNA reads TGTGCCAGCAGTCCCGACAGCCCTTCAACTAATGAAAAACTGTTTTTT. The genes are TRBV6-2 or TRBV6-3 and TRBJ1-4, with D perhaps TRBD1 (5 bases). Trimming took 5 bases from V and 0 from J, leaving 13 bases between them. Germline CDR1 is MNHEY and CDR2 is SVGEGT. There are 16 residues in the CDR3.

The chain combines TRBV3-1 (or the pseudogene TRBV3-2) with TRBJ1-1; unclear D gene. Deletions cut 3 bases from V and 1 base from J, with 9 bases between. The length of the CDR3 is 14 residues. CDR1 is LGHDT, CDR2 YNNKEL, per germline (reference sequence). The CDR3 sequence is CASSQAGRNTEAFF. CDR3 nucleotides: TGTGCCAGCAGCCAGGCAGGCAGGAACACTGAAGCTTTCTTT.

V and J are TRBV2 and TRBJ1-2; 8 bases line up with TRBD1. Trimming at V came to 4 bases and at J to 5 bases, leaving 9 bases not matched to a gene. This CDR3 is built from 15 residues. Germline CDR1 and CDR2: SNHLY and FYNNEI. CDR3 bases: TGTGCCAGCAGTGGAGCGGGACAGGCGAAATATGGCTACACCTTC. Its translation: CASSGAGQAKYGYTF.

The chain combines TRBV29-1 with TRBJ1-5; 7 nucleotides line up with TRBD1. The CDR3 extends over 12 amino acids. Unmatched junction bases numbered 3, after V lost 6 bases and J lost 4 bases. Germline V gene data show CDR1 as SQVTM and CDR2 as ANQGSEA. The CDR3 DNA reads TGCAGCGTCACAGGGGAAAATCAGCCCCAGCATTTT. This translates into CSVTGENQPQHF.

V usage is TRBV19 and J usage is TRBJ2-5; no reliable D call. CDR1 LNHDA and CDR2 SQIVND come from the germline V gene (reference sequence). The CDR3 has 15 amino acids. V was shortened by 3 bases and J by 1 base, with 12 bases between the two germline ends. The CDR3: CASSMGQVGQETQYF. The CDR3, as DNA: TGTGCCAGTAGTATGGGTCAGGTTGGCCAAGAGACCCAGTACTTC.